One TCR beta chain is described in this entry. Profiling relied on immunoSEQ multiplex PCR, and the TCRdb table lists in-frame clones only, not all of them. Among 150,000 to 200,000 clones listed, around 89% were seen once. Symptom resolution, clearance, or two negative PCRs marked donors in Cohort 3 as recovered. This record belongs to a study of blood T cell repertoires in COVID-19. CDR1 and CDR2 from the germline V gene are SGHTA and FQGNSA. Germline trimming cut 5 bases from V and 0 bases from J; bases unmatched to any gene: 4. CDR3 length: 15 amino acids. The sequenced sample was PBMCs or T cells enriched from blood (not recorded which). This TCR came from a woman between 50 and 59 years old who had recovered from COVID-19. The J gene is TRBJ1-1, the V gene TRBV7-2, with 9 positions matching TRBD1. In nucleotides, the CDR3 is TGTGCCAGCAGCGAACAGGGGGCTGTGAACACTGAAGCTTTCTTT. As protein: CASSEQGAVNTEAFF.